This T cell receptor beta chain was sequenced in a study of T cells expressing NK-cell markers. The CDR3 runs 14 residues. Reprocessing the 5' RACE reads, TCRdb reports a single entry for every CDR3 protein and omits DNA. The specimen's table records 200,000 to 300,000 distinct CDR3 sequences. The source material was blood T cells: a sorted CD56 or NKG2C T cell subset, CD4+ or CD8+ T cells, or bulk PBMC T cells (not recorded which). The sequence came from a man in his late teens or twenties in good health. V gene TRBV12-3 or TRBV12-4 combines with J gene TRBJ1-2; TCRdb returns TRBD1, unconfirmable since there is no DNA. The CDR3: CASSSNHRVGGYTF.